A single sample gave rise to the 25 T cell receptor beta chains below, sequenced in a study of CD8 T cells in Susac syndrome. Reverse transcription of roughly 0.45 to 1 ug RNA used random hexamers. TCRdb fed the immunoSEQ multiplex PCR reads into MiXCR, producing one record per CDR3 protein. The data show about 290,000 distinct CDR3 sequences, about 89% seen once. The sequencing input was CD8+ T cells from PBMCs. These receptors came from a human donor with multiple sclerosis.

The chain has TRBV29-1 and TRBJ2-7; tentative D call: TRBD1 (6 bases). The CDR3 has 12 amino acids. Trimming cost V 6 bases and J 2 bases, with 11 bases left between them. Germline CDR1 SQVTM, CDR2 ANQGSEA. CDR3 residues: CSVYRDPYEQYF. Here the CDR3 DNA reads TGCAGCGTCTACAGGGACCCCTACGAGCAGTACTTC.

This chain joins TRBV9 and TRBJ1-2; D may be TRBD1 (5 bases). Trimming took off 3 bases at V and 4 bases at J, with 19 bases between the two ends. Germline V gene lookup returns CDR1 SGDLS and CDR2 YYNGEE. The CDR3 extends over 16 amino acids. CDR3 in amino acids: CASSATADPVPYGYTF. The CDR3 bases are TGTGCCAGCAGCGCGACAGCAGACCCGGTACCCTATGGCTACACCTTC.

The chain carries TRBV6-2 or TRBV6-3 and TRBJ2-1; TRBD2 is a possible D gene (6 bases). This CDR3 is built from 18 residues. V lost 6 bases and J 0 bases, leaving 21 bases between the germline ends. Germline V lookup: CDR1 MNHEY, CDR2 SVGEGT. CDR3 residues: CASSFPPWGESSYNEQFF. As DNA, the CDR3 is TGTGCCAGCAGCTTCCCTCCTTGGGGGGAAAGCTCCTACAATGAGCAGTTCTTC.

The J gene is TRBJ2-5, the V gene TRBV11-2, with TRBD2 as a possible D gene (5 bases). Germline CDR1 SGHAT, CDR2 FQNNGV. V was cut by 2 bases and J by 2 bases, with 9 bases left in between. This CDR3 comprises 14 residues. As DNA, the CDR3 is TGTGCCAGCAGCTTATGGGTAGCGCAAGAGACCCAGTACTTC. Translated: CASSLWVAQETQYF.

This chain joins TRBV7-2 and TRBJ2-1; possible D gene TRBD2, 6 bases. Trimming removed 0 bases at V and 4 bases at J, with 13 bases between. The CDR3 runs to 16 residues. Germline lookup yields CDR1 SGHTA and CDR2 FQGNSA. CDR3 amino acids: CASSLAGTYLYNEQFF. The CDR3 DNA is TGTGCCAGCAGCTTAGCGGGGACTTACCTATACAATGAGCAGTTCTTC.

This rearrangement joins TRBV28 to TRBJ2-3, with 9 bases fitting TRBD2. The CDR3 is 16 residues long. The ends lost 5 bases at V and 4 bases at J; junction bases unmatched: 10. CDR1 and CDR2 from the germline V gene are MDHEN and SYDVKM. CDR3 nucleotides: TGTGCCAGCAGTACGTTAGCGGGAGAAGTTGCAGATACGCAGTATTTT. Translating it yields CASSTLAGEVADTQYF.

In this sample, this clonotype turned up once. The genes are TRBV7-9 and TRBJ2-7; 8 nucleotides align to TRBD1. Germline values: CDR1 SEHNR, CDR2 FQNEAQ (reference sequence). The CDR3 spans 13 residues. Trimming at V came to 8 bases and at J to 5 bases, leaving 8 bases not matched to a gene. DNA of the CDR3: TGTGCCAGCGGACCTTGGACAGGGAACGAGCAGTACTTC. Its protein is CASGPWTGNEQYF.

The chain links TRBV27 to TRBJ2-1; D is undetermined. The CDR3 contains 15 residues. In germline, CDR1 is MNHEY, CDR2 SMNVEV (reference sequence). V was cut by 6 bases and J by 0 bases, with 12 bases left in between. The DNA for the CDR3 is TGTGCCAGCAGAATGGATCTTAGCTCCTACAATGAGCAGTTCTTC. It specifies CASRMDLSSYNEQFF.

This clonotype was observed a single time. This sequence joins TRBV19 and TRBJ2-2, with 7 nucleotides matching TRBD1. The CDR3 is 14 amino acids. V lost 11 bases to trimming and J lost 1 base; unmatched junction nucleotides: 7. In germline, CDR1 is LNHDA, CDR2 SQIVND (reference sequence). The CDR3, as DNA: TGTGCCGGGAGACAGGGTTTGAACACCGGGGAGCTGTTTTTT. As protein: CAGRQGLNTGELFF.

This rearrangement joins TRBV4-3 to TRBJ2-5; D gene uncertain. Germline-derived CDR1 and CDR2 are LGHNA and YSLEER. CDR3 length: 13 residues. Between the trimmed V and J ends, which lost 1 base and 5 bases, there was a span of 8 bases. The CDR3 nucleotides read TGCGCCAGCAGCCAAGTTGGGTGGGAGACCCAGTACTTC. Its protein is CASSQVGWETQYF.

V and J are TRBV4-1 and TRBJ2-7; TRBD2 might be the D (6 bases). Trimming took off 2 bases at V and 5 bases at J, with 13 bases between the two ends. The length of the CDR3 is 14 residues. The V gene's germline CDR1 is MGHRA and CDR2 YSYEKL. CDR3 sequence: CASSQKAGSDEQYF. In DNA, the CDR3 is TGCGCCAGCAGCCAAAAGGCGGGGTCGGACGAGCAGTACTTC.

This chain links TRBV24-1 with TRBJ2-1, with 12 positions matching TRBD1. The CDR3 consists of 16 residues. V lost 3 bases, J lost 9 bases, and 8 bases stayed unmatched. CDR1 and CDR2 (germline): KGHDR, SFDVKD. This CDR3 is CATSDPGQGAGSEQFF. The CDR3 DNA reads TGTGCCACCAGTGATCCGGGACAGGGGGCTGGGAGTGAGCAGTTCTTC.

The chain carries TRBV7-8 and TRBJ2-1; D may match TRBD1 or TRBD2 (6 bases each). This CDR3 region has 15 residues. V lost 7 bases and J 3 bases, leaving 16 bases between the germline ends. CDR1 is SGHVS and CDR2 is FQNEAQ in the germline V gene. The CDR3 loop is CASTPLGGIYNEQFF. CDR3 DNA sequence: TGTGCCAGCACCCCCTTAGGGGGGATCTACAATGAGCAGTTCTTC.

The chain is built from TRBV12-3 or TRBV12-4 and TRBJ1-2; no definite D call. The CDR3 has 13 amino acids. V was pared by 1 base and J by 8 bases, with 11 bases between. CDR3 residues: CASSLVTGKGYTF. The CDR3 DNA reads TGTGCCAGCAGTTTAGTGACGGGAAAGGGCTACACCTTC.

The genes are TRBV2 and TRBJ1-5; D is unresolved. Deletions cut 4 bases from V and 9 bases from J, with 4 bases between. The CDR3 contains 10 residues. Germline CDR1 is SNHLY and CDR2 is FYNNEI. This chain's CDR3 is CASSGGPQHF. As DNA, the CDR3 is TGTGCCAGCAGTGGAGGGCCCCAGCATTTT.

The rearrangement joins TRBV4-2 to TRBJ2-1; no clear D gene. The germline V and J ends were trimmed by 1 base and 4 bases, with 14 bases remaining between them. The CDR3 contains 16 residues. Germline V gives CDR1 LGHNA, CDR2 YNFKEQ. The CDR3 loop reads CASSQVQDGTYNEQFF. CDR3 bases: TGTGCCAGCAGCCAAGTCCAGGACGGAACTTACAATGAGCAGTTCTTC.

This clonotype was observed a few times. The chain recombines TRBV9 with TRBJ2-7; D unresolved. Germline CDR1 SGDLS, CDR2 YYNGEE. The length of the CDR3 is 13 residues. With 5 bases removed from V and 0 bases from J, the gap between germline ends came to 9 bases. CDR3 DNA: TGTGCCAGCAGTGTGGGCACCTCCTACGAGCAGTACTTC. Translation: CASSVGTSYEQYF.

This chain joins TRBV19 and TRBJ2-7; 7 bases are a match to TRBD2. CDR1 and CDR2 from the germline V gene are LNHDA and SQIVND (reference sequence). Losses at the gene ends were 3 bases for V and 2 bases for J; bases not matched to a gene: 7. The CDR3 loop spans 15 amino acids. CDR3 in amino acids: CASSISGLGTYEQYF. The CDR3 nucleotides read TGTGCCAGTAGTATCAGTGGACTAGGGACCTACGAGCAGTACTTC. Full variable domain (remainder filled in from reference TRBV19 and TRBJ2-7): DGGITQSPKYLFRKEGQNVTLSCEQNLNHDAMYWYRQDPGQGLRLIYYSQIVNDFQKGDIAEGYSVSREKKESFPLTVTSAQKNPTAFYLCASSISGLGTYEQYFGPGTRLTVT.

The chain has TRBV7-9 and TRBJ2-1; no reliable D call. Germline lookup yields CDR1 SEHNR and CDR2 FQNEAQ (reference sequence). This CDR3 has 16 residues. With 4 bases removed from V and 0 bases from J, the gap between germline ends came to 13 bases. CDR3 protein: CASSSPDASSYNEQFF. CDR3 in DNA: TGTGCCAGCAGCTCACCTGACGCCAGCTCCTACAATGAGCAGTTCTTC.

J is TRBJ2-7 and V is TRBV7-8; 11 bases are a match to TRBD2. This CDR3 has 16 amino acids. J gave up 3 bases and V 2 bases, and 6 bases lay outside the gene matches. The V gene's germline CDR1 is SGHVS and CDR2 FQNEAQ. CDR3 DNA sequence: TGTGCCAGCAGCTTAATACTAGCGGGGGTCCACTACGAGCAGTACTTC. It encodes CASSLILAGVHYEQYF.

The rearrangement joins TRBV9 to TRBJ2-1, with 10 positions matching TRBD2. Germline V gene sequence: CDR1 SGDLS, CDR2 YYNGEE. The J segment lost 7 bases and the V segment lost 0 bases, leaving 4 bases of the junction unmatched. The CDR3 runs 15 residues. CDR3 coding DNA: TGTGCCAGCAGCGTAGGGCTAGCGGGGGAAAATGAGCAGTTCTTC. Amino acids: CASSVGLAGENEQFF.

This chain links TRBV19 with TRBJ2-1; the match to TRBD2 covers 11 bases. The CDR3 consists of 15 residues. Trimming took 3 bases from V and 3 from J; bases not matched to a gene: 1. The V gene's germline CDR1 is LNHDA and CDR2 SQIVND (reference sequence). For the CDR3, the DNA is TGTGCCAGTAGTATTGGGACTAGCGGCTACAATGAGCAGTTCTTC. Amino acids: CASSIGTSGYNEQFF.

The V call is TRBV19, the J call TRBJ1-1, with D possibly matching TRBD1 (5 bases). The CDR3 covers 13 residues. The germline V gene has CDR1 LNHDA and CDR2 SQIVND (reference sequence). The ends were cut back, 6 bases at V and 6 bases at J, with 14 bases in the middle. The CDR3 bases are TGTGCCAGTAGCGTCGGGGGGTTCCCTGAAGCTTTCTTT. Its translation is CASSVGGFPEAFF. The whole variable domain, remainder taken from reference TRBV19 and TRBJ1-1, is DGGITQSPKYLFRKEGQNVTLSCEQNLNHDAMYWYRQDPGQGLRLIYYSQIVNDFQKGDIAEGYSVSREKKESFPLTVTSAQKNPTAFYLCASSVGGFPEAFFGQGTRLTVV.

V gene TRBV7-8 combines with J gene TRBJ1-5; D unclear. This CDR3 comprises 14 residues. V shed 1 base and J shed 1 base, with 5 bases lying between them. The germline V gene has CDR1 SGHVS and CDR2 FQNEAQ. The CDR3 bases are TGTGCCAGCAGCTTAGTCTGGAGCAATCAGCCCCAGCATTTT. It translates to CASSLVWSNQPQHF. Full variable domain (outside the CDR3, taken from reference TRBV7-8 and TRBJ1-5): GAGVSQSPRYKVAKRGQDVALRCDPISGHVSLFWYQQALGQGPEFLTYFQNEAQLDKSGLPSDRFFAERPEGSVSTLKIQRTQQEDSAVYLCASSLVWSNQPQHFGDGTRLSIL.

The chain uses TRBV4-3 and TRBJ2-1; D is ambiguous. Per the germline V gene, CDR1 is LGHNA and CDR2 is YSLEER. The length of the CDR3 is 13 residues. The V end lost 0 bases, the J end lost 8 bases, and 8 bases lay between the germline ends. This chain's CDR3 is CASSQDQADEQFF. CDR3 nucleotides: TGCGCCAGCAGCCAAGATCAGGCGGATGAGCAGTTCTTC.